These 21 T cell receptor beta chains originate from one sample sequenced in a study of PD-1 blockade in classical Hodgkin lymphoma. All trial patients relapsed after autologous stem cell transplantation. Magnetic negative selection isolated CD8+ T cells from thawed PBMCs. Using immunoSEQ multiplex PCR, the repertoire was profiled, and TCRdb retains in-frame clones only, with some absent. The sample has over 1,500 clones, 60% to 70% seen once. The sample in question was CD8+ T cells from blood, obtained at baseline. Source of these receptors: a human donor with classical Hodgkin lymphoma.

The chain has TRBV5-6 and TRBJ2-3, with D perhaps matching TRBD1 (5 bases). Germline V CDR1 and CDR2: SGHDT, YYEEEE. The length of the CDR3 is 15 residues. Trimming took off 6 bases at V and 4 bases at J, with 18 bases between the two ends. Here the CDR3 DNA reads TGTGCCAGCAACTCGTTACAGGTTTACGCAGATACGCAGTATTTT. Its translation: CASNSLQVYADTQYF.

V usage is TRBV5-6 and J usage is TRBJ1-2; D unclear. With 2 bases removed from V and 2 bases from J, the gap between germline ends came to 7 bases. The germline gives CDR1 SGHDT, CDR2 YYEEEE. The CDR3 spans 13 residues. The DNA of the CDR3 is TGTGCCAGCAGCTTCATCGGAAACTATGGCTACACCTTC. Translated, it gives CASSFIGNYGYTF. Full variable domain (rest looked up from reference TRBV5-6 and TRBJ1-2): DAGVTQSPTHLIKTRGQQVTLRCSPKSGHDTVSWYQQALGQGPQFIFQYYEEEERQRGNFPDRFSGHQFPNYSSELNVNALLLGDSALYLCASSFIGNYGYTFGSGTRLTVV.

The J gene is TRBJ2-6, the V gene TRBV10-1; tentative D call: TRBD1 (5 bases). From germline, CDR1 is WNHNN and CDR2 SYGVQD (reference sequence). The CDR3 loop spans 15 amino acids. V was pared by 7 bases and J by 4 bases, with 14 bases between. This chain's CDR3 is CASNISGPGANVLTF. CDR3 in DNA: TGCGCCAGCAATATTTCAGGGCCGGGGGCCAACGTCCTGACTTTC.

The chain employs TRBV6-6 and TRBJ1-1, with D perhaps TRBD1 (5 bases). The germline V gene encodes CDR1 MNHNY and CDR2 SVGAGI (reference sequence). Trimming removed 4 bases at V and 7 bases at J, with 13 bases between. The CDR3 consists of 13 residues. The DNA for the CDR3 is TGTGCCAGCAGTTGGAGAGGGGTGGATGAAGCTTTCTTT. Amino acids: CASSWRGVDEAFF.

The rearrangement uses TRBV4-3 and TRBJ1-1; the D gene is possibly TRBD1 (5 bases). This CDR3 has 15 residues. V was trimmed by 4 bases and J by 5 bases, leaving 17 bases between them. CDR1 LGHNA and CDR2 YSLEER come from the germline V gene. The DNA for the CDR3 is TGCGCCAGCAGCCCAGACGTACAGGCGGATACTGAAGCTTTCTTT. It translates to CASSPDVQADTEAFF.

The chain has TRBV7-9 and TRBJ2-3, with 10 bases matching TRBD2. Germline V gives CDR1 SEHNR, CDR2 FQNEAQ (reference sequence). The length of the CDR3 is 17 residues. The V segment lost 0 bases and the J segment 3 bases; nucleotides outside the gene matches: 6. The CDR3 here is CASSLARLAGQTDTQYF. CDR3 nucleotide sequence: TGTGCCAGCAGCTTAGCCCGACTAGCGGGTCAGACAGATACGCAGTATTTT.

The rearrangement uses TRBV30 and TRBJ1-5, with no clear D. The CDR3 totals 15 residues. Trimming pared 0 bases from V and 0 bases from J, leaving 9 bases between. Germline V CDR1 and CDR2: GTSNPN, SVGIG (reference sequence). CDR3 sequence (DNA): TGTGCCTGGAGTGTCGGAGAGTATAGCAATCAGCCCCAGCATTTT. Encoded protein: CAWSVGEYSNQPQHF.

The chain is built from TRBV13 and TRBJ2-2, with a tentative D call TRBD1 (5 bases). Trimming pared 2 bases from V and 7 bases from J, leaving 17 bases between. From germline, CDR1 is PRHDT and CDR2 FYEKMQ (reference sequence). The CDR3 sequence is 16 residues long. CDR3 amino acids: CASSLNQGLTDGELFF. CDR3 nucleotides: TGTGCCAGCAGCTTAAATCAGGGTTTGACGGACGGGGAGCTGTTTTTT.

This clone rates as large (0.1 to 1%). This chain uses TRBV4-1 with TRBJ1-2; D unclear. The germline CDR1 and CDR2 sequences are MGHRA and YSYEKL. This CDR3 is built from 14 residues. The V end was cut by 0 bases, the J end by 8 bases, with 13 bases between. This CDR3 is CASSQEGLSGGYTF. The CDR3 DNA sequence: TGCGCCAGCAGCCAAGAGGGCTTATCCGGGGGCTACACCTTC.

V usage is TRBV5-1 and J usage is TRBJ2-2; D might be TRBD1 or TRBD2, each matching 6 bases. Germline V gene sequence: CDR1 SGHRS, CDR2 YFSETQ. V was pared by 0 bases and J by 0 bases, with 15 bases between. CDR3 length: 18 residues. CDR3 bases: TGCGCCAGCAGCTTGGGATACGGCGGGACAACGAACACCGGGGAGCTGTTTTTT. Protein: CASSLGYGGTTNTGELFF. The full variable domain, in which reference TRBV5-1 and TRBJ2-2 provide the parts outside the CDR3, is KAGVTQTPRYLIKTRGQQVTLSCSPISGHRSVSWYQQTPGQGLQFLFEYFSETQRNKGNFPGRFSGRQFSNSRSEMNVSTLELGDSALYLCASSLGYGGTTNTGELFFGEGSRLTVL.

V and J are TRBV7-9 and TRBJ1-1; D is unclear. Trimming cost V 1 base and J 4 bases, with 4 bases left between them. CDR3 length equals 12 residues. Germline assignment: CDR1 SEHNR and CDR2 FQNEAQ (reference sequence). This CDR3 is CASSLGFTEAFF. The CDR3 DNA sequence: TGTGCCAGCAGCTTAGGGTTCACTGAAGCTTTCTTT.

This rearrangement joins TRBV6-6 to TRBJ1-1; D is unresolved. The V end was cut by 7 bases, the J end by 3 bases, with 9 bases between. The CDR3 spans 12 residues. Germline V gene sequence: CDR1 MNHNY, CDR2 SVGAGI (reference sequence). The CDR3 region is CASISGHTEAFF. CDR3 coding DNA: TGTGCCAGCATCTCAGGCCACACTGAAGCTTTCTTT.

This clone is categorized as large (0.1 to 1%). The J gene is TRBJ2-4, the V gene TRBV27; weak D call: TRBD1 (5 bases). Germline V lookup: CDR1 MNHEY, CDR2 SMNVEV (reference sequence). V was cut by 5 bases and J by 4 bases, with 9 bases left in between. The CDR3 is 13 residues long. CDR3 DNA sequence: TGTGCCAGCAGTGCGACAGCGAAAAACATTCAGTACTTC. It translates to CASSATAKNIQYF.

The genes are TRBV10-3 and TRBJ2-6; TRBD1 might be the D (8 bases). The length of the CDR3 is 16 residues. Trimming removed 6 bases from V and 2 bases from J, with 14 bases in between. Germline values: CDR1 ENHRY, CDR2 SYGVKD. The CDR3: CAIRITGGAGANVLTF. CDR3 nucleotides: TGTGCCATCAGGATAACAGGGGGGGCTGGGGCCAACGTCCTGACTTTC.

CDR3 protein: CASSQAHRLAGVNEQFF. The CDR3 DNA reads TGCGCCAGCAGCCAAGCCCACCGACTAGCGGGGGTCAATGAGCAGTTCTTC. V and J are TRBV4-3 and TRBJ2-1; 12 bases agree with TRBD2. V trimming: 1 base; J trimming: 6 bases; junction bases outside the gene matches: 7. Germline V lookup: CDR1 LGHNA, CDR2 YSLEER. CDR3 length: 17 amino acids.

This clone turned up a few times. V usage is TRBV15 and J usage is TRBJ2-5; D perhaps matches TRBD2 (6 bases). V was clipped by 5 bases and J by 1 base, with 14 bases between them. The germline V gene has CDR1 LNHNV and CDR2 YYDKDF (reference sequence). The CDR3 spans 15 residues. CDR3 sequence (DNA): TGTGCCACCAGCTCCGTCCCCGGGGGCCAAGAGACCCAGTACTTC. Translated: CATSSVPGGQETQYF.

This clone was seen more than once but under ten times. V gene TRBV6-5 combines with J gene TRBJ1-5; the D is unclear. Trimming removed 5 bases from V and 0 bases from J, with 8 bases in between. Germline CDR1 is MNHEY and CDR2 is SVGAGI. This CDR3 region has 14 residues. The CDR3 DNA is TGTGCCAGCAGTCCTAATTATAGCAATCAGCCCCAGCATTTT. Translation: CASSPNYSNQPQHF.

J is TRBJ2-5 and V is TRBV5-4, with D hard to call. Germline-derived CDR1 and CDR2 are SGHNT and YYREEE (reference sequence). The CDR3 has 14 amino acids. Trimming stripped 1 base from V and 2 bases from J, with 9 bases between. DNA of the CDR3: TGTGCCAGCAGCTTGCGGGCCCCACAAGAGACCCAGTACTTC. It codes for CASSLRAPQETQYF.

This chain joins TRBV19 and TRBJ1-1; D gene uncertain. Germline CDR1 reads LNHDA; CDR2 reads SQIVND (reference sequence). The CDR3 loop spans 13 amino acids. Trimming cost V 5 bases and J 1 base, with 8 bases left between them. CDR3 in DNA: TGTGCCAGTAGTCACGTGGAGAACACTGAAGCTTTCTTT. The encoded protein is CASSHVENTEAFF.

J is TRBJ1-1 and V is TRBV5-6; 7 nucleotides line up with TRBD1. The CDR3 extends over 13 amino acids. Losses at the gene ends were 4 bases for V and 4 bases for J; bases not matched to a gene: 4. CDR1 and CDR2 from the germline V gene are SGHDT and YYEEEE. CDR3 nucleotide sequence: TGTGCCAGCAGCCCAGGGGGGGTCACTGAAGCTTTCTTT. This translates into CASSPGGVTEAFF.

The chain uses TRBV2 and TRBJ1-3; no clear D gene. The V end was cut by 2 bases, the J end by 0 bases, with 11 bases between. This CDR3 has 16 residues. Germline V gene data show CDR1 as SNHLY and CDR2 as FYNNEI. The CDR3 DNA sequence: TGTGCCAGCAGTGAAAATAGTGGCTCCTCTGGAAACACCATATATTTT. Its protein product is CASSENSGSSGNTIYF.